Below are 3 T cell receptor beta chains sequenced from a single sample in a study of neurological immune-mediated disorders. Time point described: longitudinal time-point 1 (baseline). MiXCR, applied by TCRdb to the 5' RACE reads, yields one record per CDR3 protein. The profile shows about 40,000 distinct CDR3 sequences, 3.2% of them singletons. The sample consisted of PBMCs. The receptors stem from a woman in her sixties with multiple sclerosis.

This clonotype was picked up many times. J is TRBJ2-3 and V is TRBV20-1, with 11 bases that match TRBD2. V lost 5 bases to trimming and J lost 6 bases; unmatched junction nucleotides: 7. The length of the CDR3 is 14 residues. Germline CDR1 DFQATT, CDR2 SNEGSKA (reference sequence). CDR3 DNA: TGCAGTGCTCTCGGGACTAGCGGATACGATACGCAGTATTTT. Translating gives CSALGTSGYDTQYF.

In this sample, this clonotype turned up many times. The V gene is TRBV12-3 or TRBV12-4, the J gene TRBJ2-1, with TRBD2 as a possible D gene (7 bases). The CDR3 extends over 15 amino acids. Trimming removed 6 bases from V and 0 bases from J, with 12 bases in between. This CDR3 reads CASSEGGSSYNEQFF. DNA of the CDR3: TGTGCCAGCAGCGAGGGGGGGAGCTCCTACAATGAGCAGTTCTTC.

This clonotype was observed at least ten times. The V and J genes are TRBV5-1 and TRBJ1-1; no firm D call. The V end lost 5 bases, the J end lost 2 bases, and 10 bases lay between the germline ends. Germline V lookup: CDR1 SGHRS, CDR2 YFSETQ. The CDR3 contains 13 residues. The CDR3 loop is CASRAALNTEAFF. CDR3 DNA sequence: TGCGCCAGCAGGGCAGCTCTTAACACTGAAGCTTTCTTT.